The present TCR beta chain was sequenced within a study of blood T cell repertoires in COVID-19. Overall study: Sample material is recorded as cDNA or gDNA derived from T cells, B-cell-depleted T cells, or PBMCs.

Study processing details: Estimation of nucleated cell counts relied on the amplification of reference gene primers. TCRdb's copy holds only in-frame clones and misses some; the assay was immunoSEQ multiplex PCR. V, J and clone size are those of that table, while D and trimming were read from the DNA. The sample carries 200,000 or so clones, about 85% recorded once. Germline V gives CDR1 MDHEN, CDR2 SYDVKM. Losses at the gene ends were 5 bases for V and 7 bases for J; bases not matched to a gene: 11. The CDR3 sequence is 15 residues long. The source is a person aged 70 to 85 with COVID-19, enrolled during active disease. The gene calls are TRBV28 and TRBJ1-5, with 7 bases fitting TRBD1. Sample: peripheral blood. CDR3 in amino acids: CASSERGRPAQPQHF. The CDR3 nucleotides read TGTGCCAGCAGTGAGAGGGGGCGCCCGGCGCAGCCCCAGCATTTT.